These 9 T cell receptor beta chains share one sample of origin, sequenced in a study of post-analysis software for immune sequencing data. Study observations and caveats: Five TRBV segments, including TRBV5-6, TRBV5-1 and TRBV20-1, were more frequent in patients than controls.

These receptors' antigens are unknown. cDNA libraries for TCR beta contained unique molecular identifiers. MiXCR, applied by TCRdb to the PCR reads, yields one record per CDR3 protein. The top ten hold about an eighth of the sample, which has about 400,000 distinct CDR3 sequences, 30% to 45% seen once. The material sequenced was blood. The receptors were gathered from a girl aged 10 to 17 with multiple sclerosis.

This chain joins TRBV5-1 and TRBJ2-7; TRBD2 agrees at 9 bases. The germline V gene encodes CDR1 SGHRS and CDR2 YFSETQ. This CDR3 spans 16 amino acids. The trim removed 0 bases at V and 2 bases at J, leaving 6 bases unmatched. The CDR3 loop is CASSLGLADTTYEQYF. The CDR3 nucleotides are TGCGCCAGCAGCTTGGGACTAGCGGATACTACCTACGAGCAGTACTTC. The full variable domain, completed using reference TRBV5-1 and TRBJ2-7, is KAGVTQTPRYLIKTRGQQVTLSCSPISGHRSVSWYQQTPGQGLQFLFEYFSETQRNKGNFPGRFSGRQFSNSRSEMNVSTLELGDSALYLCASSLGLADTTYEQYFGPGTRLTVT.

The chain links TRBV6-1 to TRBJ1-2; D ambiguous. Germline V lookup: CDR1 MNHNS, CDR2 SASEGT. CDR3 length equals 14 residues. Trimming stripped 11 bases from V and 1 base from J, with 17 bases between. The CDR3 bases are TGTGCCGGGTCGTCGGTCTTAAATAACTATGGCTACACCTTC. Amino acid sequence: CAGSSVLNNYGYTF.

The chain is built from TRBV7-2 and TRBJ2-3; D unclear. Germline lookup yields CDR1 SGHTA and CDR2 FQGNSA. V shed 6 bases and J shed 2 bases, with 12 bases lying between them. There are 14 residues in the CDR3. CDR3: CASRAGQNTDTQYF. Here the CDR3 DNA reads TGTGCCAGCAGAGCCGGGCAGAACACAGATACGCAGTATTTT.

This clonotype was seen a few times. The chain combines TRBV7-9 with TRBJ2-7; D unresolved. The CDR3 consists of 12 residues. Germline assignment: CDR1 SEHNR and CDR2 FQNEAQ (reference sequence). V was trimmed by 5 bases and J by 6 bases, leaving 11 bases between them. The CDR3 sequence is CASSITSGEQYF. In DNA form, the CDR3 reads TGTGCCAGCAGCATTACAAGTGGCGAGCAGTACTTC.

The V and J genes are TRBV12-3 or TRBV12-4 and TRBJ1-1; no firm D call. V dropped 5 bases and J dropped 0 bases, with 10 bases sitting between them. The CDR3 is 14 residues long. The CDR3 is CASSQHTMNTEAFF. The CDR3 DNA sequence: TGTGCCAGCAGTCAACACACGATGAACACTGAAGCTTTCTTT.

The chain employs TRBV7-2 and TRBJ2-2, with 8 bases matching TRBD1. The CDR3 length is 17 residues. The J segment lost 1 base and the V segment lost 0 bases, leaving 4 bases of the junction unmatched. Germline V gene sequence: CDR1 SGHTA, CDR2 FQGNSA. The CDR3 reads CASSLASTGVNTGELFF. CDR3 DNA sequence: TGTGCCAGCAGCTTAGCCTCGACAGGGGTGAACACCGGGGAGCTGTTTTTT.

This clonotype showed up just a few times. The genes are TRBV10-3 and TRBJ2-7, with TRBD1 matching over 9 bases. J lost 2 bases, V lost 9 bases, and 8 bases had no gene match. The germline gives CDR1 ENHRY, CDR2 SYGVKD. There are 14 residues in the CDR3. CDR3 DNA: TGTGCCATAAATCCGGGACAGGGTCCCTACGAGCAGTACTTC. Protein product: CAINPGQGPYEQYF.

This chain uses TRBV7-2 with TRBJ2-1; the match to TRBD2 covers 9 bases. V gave up 5 bases and J gave up 7 bases; unmatched junction bases: 12. Germline CDR1 reads SGHTA; CDR2 reads FQGNSA. CDR3 length: 16 residues. CDR3 nucleotides: TGTGCCAGCAGCCCACCGGGACTAGCTATAATAAATGAGCAGTTCTTC. Amino acid sequence: CASSPPGLAIINEQFF.

V is TRBV7-2 and J is TRBJ2-3; TRBD2 aligns across 7 bases. The germline V gene encodes CDR1 SGHTA and CDR2 FQGNSA. This CDR3 is 14 amino acids long. V dropped 5 bases and J dropped 14; count of bases not matched to a gene: 16. The CDR3 region is CASSLGVPGGSPYF. The CDR3 DNA follows: TGTGCCAGCAGCCTAGGGGTTCCGGGAGGCTCTCCGTATTTT.